What follows is one T cell receptor beta chain and its context. Its antigen is as yet unknown. Here immunoSEQ multiplex PCR was the method, and the copy in TCRdb shows in-frame clones only, minus some. The table shows 19,000 or so clones, with around four fifths occurring only once. The source of the sample is a study of EBV T-cell therapy then PD-1 blockade in nasopharyngeal carcinoma. The CDR3 has 16 amino acids. The germline V gene has CDR1 LGHNA and CDR2 YSLEER. V dropped 0 bases and J dropped 0 bases, with 12 bases sitting between them. Treatment: AdE1-LMPpoly-expanded autologous EBV-specific T-cell therapy followed by anti-PD-1 nivolumab.

The source material was CD8+ T cells from blood, sampled at day 0 from a patient whose treatment included autologous EBV-specific T cells and nivolumab. The receptor's source is a man aged 35 to 55 with nasopharyngeal carcinoma. This chain links TRBV4-3 with TRBJ2-7; D not certain. DNA of the CDR3: TGCGCCAGCAGCCAAGAGTGGGTGGGAATCTCCTACGAGCAGTACTTC. Translating gives CASSQEWVGISYEQYF.